These 24 T cell receptor beta chains came from one sample sequenced in a study of T cell responses to AZD1222 COVID-19 vaccine. TCRdb's copy holds only in-frame clones and misses some; the assay was immunoSEQ multiplex PCR. This table holds around 86,000 clones, 90% found once. Material: peripheral blood, obtained on day 0 of AZD1222 vaccination. Source of these receptors: an adult in good health.

In its sample, this clone was seen once. V is TRBV2 and J is TRBJ2-7, with D unclear. V gave up 8 bases and J gave up 8 bases, with 22 bases separating them. Germline loops: CDR1 SNHLY, CDR2 FYNNEI. CDR3 size: 14 residues. CDR3 sequence: CASVPGHGATKQYF. In DNA, the CDR3 is TGTGCCAGCGTCCCAGGTCACGGAGCTACGAAGCAGTACTTC.

This chain links TRBV7-2 with TRBJ1-5, with D tentatively TRBD1 (5 bases). Germline V gene sequence: CDR1 SGHTA, CDR2 FQGNSA. The CDR3 runs 16 residues. The V end was cut by 1 base, the J end by 2 bases, with 12 bases between. The DNA for the CDR3 is TGTGCCAGCAGCTTAGAGGCCACGGGGGGCAATCAGCCCCAGCATTTT. This codes for CASSLEATGGNQPQHF.

V is TRBV3-1 (or the pseudogene TRBV3-2) and J is TRBJ1-4; D gene ambiguous. The CDR3 is 13 amino acids. V gave up 0 bases and J gave up 8 bases, with 7 bases separating them. Germline V gene sequence: CDR1 LGHDT, CDR2 YNNKEL (reference sequence). The CDR3 loop is CASSQDGQEKLFF. In nucleotides, the CDR3 is TGTGCCAGCAGCCAAGACGGGCAGGAAAAACTGTTTTTT.

The J gene is TRBJ1-2, the V gene TRBV30; unclear D gene. The CDR3 sequence is 15 residues long. Germline V CDR1 and CDR2: GTSNPN, SVGIG (reference sequence). V lost 5 bases to trimming and J lost 6 bases, with 22 bases between them. Here the CDR3 DNA reads TGTGCCTGGGATGATTTCCAGGCGTCCGTAAATGGCTACACCTTC. Residues: CAWDDFQASVNGYTF. Together with reference TRBV30 and TRBJ1-2, the CDR3 gives the full variable domain: SQTIHQWPATLVQPVGSPLSLECTVEGTSNPNLYWYRQAAGRGLQLLFYSVGIGQISSEVPQNLSASRPQDRQFILSSKKLLLSDSGFYLCAWDDFQASVNGYTFGSGTRLTVV.

The chain couples TRBV18 to TRBJ2-1; D remains unclear. The ends were cut back, 2 bases at V and 3 bases at J, with 14 bases in the middle. This CDR3 is built from 16 residues. Germline CDR1 and CDR2: KGHSH and LQKENI. Here the CDR3 DNA reads TGTGCCAGCTCACCAGGGATTAACGGAAACTACAATGAGCAGTTCTTC. This codes for CASSPGINGNYNEQFF.

This chain joins TRBV27 and TRBJ1-1, with D possibly TRBD1 on 5 matching bases. The CDR3 is 13 residues long. V dropped 6 bases and J dropped 6 bases, with 14 bases sitting between them. Germline loops: CDR1 MNHEY, CDR2 SMNVEV (reference sequence). CDR3 DNA sequence: TGTGCCAGCAGCCTTGTCGGAGGGGCTGAAGCTTTCTTT. This translates into CASSLVGGAEAFF.

This clone was seen just once. The chain has TRBV25-1 and TRBJ2-5; 10 positions agree with TRBD2. The junction had 13 bases not matched to a gene; V was cut back by 2 bases and J by 4 bases. The CDR3 runs 18 residues. Germline V gene lookup returns CDR1 MGHDK and CDR2 SYGVNS. The CDR3 sequence: CASSEALAGAIFGETQYF. The CDR3 nucleotides read TGTGCCAGCAGTGAAGCGCTAGCGGGGGCCATTTTTGGAGAGACCCAGTACTTC.

V gene TRBV27 combines with J gene TRBJ2-7, with 7 bases that match TRBD1. CDR3 length: 16 residues. Germline CDR1 MNHEY, CDR2 SMNVEV (reference sequence). J gave up 0 bases and V 0 bases, and 5 bases lay outside the gene matches. The CDR3 sequence is CASSLSRQGDSYEQYF. The DNA of the CDR3 is TGTGCCAGCAGTTTATCGAGACAGGGAGACTCCTACGAGCAGTACTTC.

This clone has a single count. This chain links TRBV7-3 with TRBJ2-3; D might be TRBD1 or TRBD2, each matching 7 bases. The germline gives CDR1 SGHTA, CDR2 FQGTGA. The V end lost 5 bases, the J end lost 3 bases, and 15 bases lay between the germline ends. The CDR3 is made up of 15 amino acids. CDR3 region: CASSATGEGTDTQYF. CDR3 bases: TGTGCCAGCAGCGCTACAGGGGAGGGGACAGATACGCAGTATTTT.

This clone is a singleton in its sample. The rearrangement uses TRBV6-5 and TRBJ2-5, with 8 bases that match TRBD1. Germline loops: CDR1 MNHEY, CDR2 SVGAGI. The V segment lost 6 bases and the J segment 3 bases; nucleotides outside the gene matches: 3. This CDR3 has 13 amino acids. The CDR3 sequence is CASRAGGEETQYF. The CDR3 DNA reads as TGTGCCAGCAGGGCAGGGGGCGAAGAGACCCAGTACTTC.

The chain recombines TRBV5-1 with TRBJ2-6, with D unresolved. V lost 5 bases to trimming and J lost 0 bases, with 12 bases between them. The V gene's germline CDR1 is SGHRS and CDR2 YFSETQ. The CDR3 covers 16 residues. The CDR3 region is CASRKVVDSGANVLTF. For the CDR3, the DNA is TGCGCCAGCAGAAAGGTGGTTGACTCTGGGGCCAACGTCCTGACTTTC.

The chain employs TRBV19 and TRBJ1-5; tentatively, D is TRBD1 (5 bases). This CDR3 contains 16 residues. Germline V gene data show CDR1 as LNHDA and CDR2 as SQIVND (reference sequence). V was trimmed by 0 bases and J by 3 bases, leaving 12 bases between them. In nucleotides, the CDR3 is TGTGCCAGTAGTATAGATCAAGGGACCAACAATCAGCCCCAGCATTTT. The encoded protein is CASSIDQGTNNQPQHF.

The chain uses TRBV11-3 and TRBJ2-2, with unresolved D. Trimming stripped 4 bases from V and 1 base from J, with 10 bases between. Germline V gives CDR1 SGHNT, CDR2 YENEEA. There are 15 residues in the CDR3. CDR3 DNA sequence: TGTGCCAGCAGCTCCCGGGCCGAGAACACCGGGGAGCTGTTTTTT. Its protein is CASSSRAENTGELFF.

The V and J genes are TRBV25-1 and TRBJ1-4; possible D gene TRBD1, 5 bases. The CDR3 is made up of 12 amino acids. The V and J ends lost 7 bases and 13 bases respectively, with 16 bases between them. The germline V gene encodes CDR1 MGHDK and CDR2 SYGVNS. The CDR3 DNA sequence: TGTGCCAGCAAGGGGCCCGAACCAAGACTGTTTTTT. It translates to CASKGPEPRLFF.

J is TRBJ2-1 and V is TRBV14; D not certain. This CDR3 is 13 amino acids long. Germline CDR1 and CDR2: SGHDN and FVKESK. V was pared by 3 bases and J by 12 bases, with 15 bases between. CDR3 DNA sequence: TGTGCCAGCAGCCAGTTTCAAGGTGTAGTGCAGTTCTTC. As protein: CASSQFQGVVQFF.

This clone was counted a single time. The rearrangement uses TRBV7-8 and TRBJ2-3, with TRBD2 identical over 13 bases. V shed 4 bases, J shed 8 bases, and the junction held 9 bases outside the gene matches. The germline V gene encodes CDR1 SGHVS and CDR2 FQNEAQ. The CDR3 is made up of 16 amino acids. CDR3 nucleotide sequence: TGTGCCAGCAGCTCTCGGACTAGCGGGGGCGCCAGTACGCAGTATTTT. The encoded protein is CASSSRTSGGASTQYF.

The rearrangement joins TRBV19 to TRBJ1-2; 7 positions agree with TRBD1. The length of the CDR3 is 13 residues. With V trimmed by 5 bases and J by 4 bases, 4 bases remained unmatched. Germline V gene data show CDR1 as LNHDA and CDR2 as SQIVND (reference sequence). The CDR3 DNA reads as TGTGCCAGTAGTCCTGACAGGGCCTATGGCTACACCTTC. Its protein is CASSPDRAYGYTF.

CDR3 amino acids: CSVGGRGRGQETQYF. The CDR3 coding sequence is TGCAGCGTTGGCGGTCGGGGACGGGGACAAGAGACCCAGTACTTC. This chain links TRBV29-1 with TRBJ2-5; D possibly uses TRBD1 or TRBD2 (5 bases each). V was shortened by 4 bases and J by 2 bases, with 17 bases between the two germline ends. Germline V gene lookup returns CDR1 SQVTM and CDR2 ANQGSEA. The CDR3 runs to 15 residues.

The chain couples TRBV12-3 or TRBV12-4 to TRBJ2-7, with D unclear. Deletions cut 3 bases from V and 6 bases from J, with 6 bases between. The CDR3 covers 11 residues. DNA of the CDR3: TGTGCCAGCAGTTTCATGGTCGAGCAGTACTTC. It codes for CASSFMVEQYF.

CDR3 nucleotides: TGTGCCAGCAGCCGCTCCTACGAGCAGTACTTC. It encodes CASSRSYEQYF. The rearrangement links TRBV6-2 or TRBV6-3 to TRBJ2-7; D is ambiguous. This CDR3 spans 11 amino acids. Germline CDR1 and CDR2: MNHEY and SVGEGT. V was pared by 6 bases and J by 0 bases, with 3 bases between.

This chain uses TRBV7-3 with TRBJ2-1; a weak D match, TRBD2 (6 bases). The germline gives CDR1 SGHTA, CDR2 FQGTGA. V was shortened by 1 base and J by 7 bases, with 11 bases between the two germline ends. There are 14 residues in the CDR3. The CDR3 spells CASSLSGAQNEQFF. CDR3 DNA: TGTGCCAGCAGCTTAAGCGGGGCACAGAATGAGCAGTTCTTC.

The chain carries TRBV9 and TRBJ2-3; 7 positions match TRBD2. Unmatched junction bases numbered 6, after V lost 5 bases and J lost 0 bases. CDR3 length: 15 residues. Germline V CDR1 and CDR2: SGDLS, YYNGEE. The CDR3 reads CASRASGSSTDTQYF. CDR3 DNA: TGTGCCAGCAGGGCTAGCGGATCTAGCACAGATACGCAGTATTTT.

This clone was detected only once. This chain links TRBV29-1 with TRBJ2-2, with a weak D call TRBD1 (6 bases). The V and J ends lost 8 bases and 2 bases respectively, with 15 bases between them. Germline V gene sequence: CDR1 SQVTM, CDR2 ANQGSEA. This CDR3 spans 14 amino acids. The CDR3 loop is CSFDPGQNTGELFF. Written as DNA, the CDR3 is TGCAGCTTCGACCCGGGACAAAACACCGGGGAGCTGTTTTTT.

The count of this clone is one. The chain employs TRBV27 and TRBJ1-1; D call uncertain. CDR3 length: 14 amino acids. V was cut by 0 bases and J by 0 bases, with 5 bases left in between. Germline assignment: CDR1 MNHEY and CDR2 SMNVEV (reference sequence). CDR3 bases: TGTGCCAGCAGTTTATCGCGATTGAACACTGAAGCTTTCTTT. Translated, it gives CASSLSRLNTEAFF.